These 22 T cell receptor beta chains were all obtained from the same sample, sequenced in a study of T cell responses to AZD1222 COVID-19 vaccine. The assay was immunoSEQ multiplex PCR, and TCRdb's table has in-frame clones only and misses some. The sample holds 100,000 to 120,000 clones; around 90% are singletons and the top ten take 15%. Here the sequenced sample was peripheral blood, taken 28 days after the second AZD1222 dose. The receptors were gathered from an adult who received the AZD1222 COVID-19 vaccine.

Of note for this clone: Different DNA sequences within this sample yield the same CDR3. The V gene is TRBV9, the J gene TRBJ1-1; unclear D gene. Germline V lookup: CDR1 SGDLS, CDR2 YYNGEE. V was clipped by 0 bases and J by 5 bases, with 5 bases between them. CDR3 size: 12 residues. Here the CDR3 DNA reads TGTGCCAGCAGCGTAGGCGAAACTGAAGCTTTCTTT. It is translated as CASSVGETEAFF.

The J gene is TRBJ2-1, the V gene TRBV7-3, with a possible D match to TRBD1 (5 bases). This CDR3 spans 13 amino acids. V lost 5 bases, J lost 4 bases, and 9 bases lay in between. Germline CDR1 is SGHTA and CDR2 is FQGTGA. In nucleotides, the CDR3 is TGTGCCAGCAGCCCTCAGGGTTACAATGAGCAGTTCTTC. Encoded protein: CASSPQGYNEQFF.

This chain links TRBV7-9 with TRBJ1-6; D not resolved. V was cut by 1 base and J by 10 bases, with 5 bases left in between. In germline, CDR1 is SEHNR, CDR2 FQNEAQ (reference sequence). The CDR3 is 12 residues long. As DNA, the CDR3 is TGTGCCAGCAGCTTAGTTTTATCACCCCTCCACTTT. This encodes CASSLVLSPLHF.

This sequence joins TRBV7-2 and TRBJ1-4; the D is unclear. The CDR3 is 15 amino acids. Germline assignment: CDR1 SGHTA and CDR2 FQGNSA. V lost 5 bases and J lost 0, with 10 bases in between. The CDR3 DNA reads TGTGCCAGCAGCGCATACACCTCAACTAATGAAAAACTGTTTTTT. It yields the protein CASSAYTSTNEKLFF.

The chain is built from TRBV18 and TRBJ2-7, with TRBD2 identical over 7 bases. The CDR3 loop spans 14 amino acids. The germline V gene has CDR1 KGHSH and CDR2 LQKENI. Trimming at V came to 2 bases and at J to 6 bases, leaving 7 bases not matched to a gene. The CDR3 is CASSPSGTGFEQYF. The CDR3 coding sequence is TGTGCCAGCTCACCAAGCGGGACGGGTTTCGAGCAGTACTTC.

The chain recombines TRBV7-9 with TRBJ1-2, with a weak D call TRBD1 (5 bases). The V end was cut by 4 bases, the J end by 6 bases, with 12 bases between. The CDR3 sequence is 13 residues long. In germline, CDR1 is SEHNR, CDR2 FQNEAQ (reference sequence). Here the CDR3 reads CASSSSGGDGYTF. The CDR3 DNA follows: TGTGCCAGCAGCTCGTCTGGGGGGGATGGCTACACCTTC.

The CDR3 spells CAISEGQDLGGGKLFF. The CDR3 DNA follows: TGTGCCATCAGTGAGGGACAAGATTTGGGTGGTGGGAAACTGTTTTTT. The chain carries TRBV10-3 and TRBJ1-4; D might be TRBD1 (5 bases). Germline CDR1 reads ENHRY; CDR2 reads SYGVKD. The CDR3 covers 16 residues. Trimming shortened V by 2 bases and J by 11 bases, and 21 bases separated the two germline ends.

The chain combines TRBV19 with TRBJ1-6; no reliable D call. Germline assignment: CDR1 LNHDA and CDR2 SQIVND (reference sequence). The ends were cut back, 3 bases at V and 6 bases at J, with 9 bases in the middle. This CDR3 region has 14 residues. The CDR3 region has the DNA TGTGCCAGTAGTATTCGGGATACTAATTCACCCCTCCACTTT. Encoded protein: CASSIRDTNSPLHF. The whole variable domain, remainder taken from reference TRBV19 and TRBJ1-6, is DGGITQSPKYLFRKEGQNVTLSCEQNLNHDAMYWYRQDPGQGLRLIYYSQIVNDFQKGDIAEGYSVSREKKESFPLTVTSAQKNPTAFYLCASSIRDTNSPLHFGNGTRLTVT.

The rearrangement uses TRBV7-2 and TRBJ1-2, with 7 bases lining up with TRBD1. V gave up 5 bases and J gave up 7 bases; unmatched junction bases: 10. The CDR3 consists of 14 residues. The germline CDR1 and CDR2 sequences are SGHTA and FQGNSA. DNA for the CDR3: TGTGCCAGCAGCCTGTTCGGACAGGACCCTGGCTACACCTTC. This sequence encodes CASSLFGQDPGYTF. The variable domain in full, with the rest retrieved from reference TRBV7-2 and TRBJ1-2, is GAGVSQSPSNKVTEKGKDVELRCDPISGHTALYWYRQSLGQGLEFLIYFQGNSAPDKSGLPSDRFSAERTGGSVSTLTIQRTQQEDSAVYLCASSLFGQDPGYTFGSGTRLTVV.

The CDR3, as DNA: TGTGCCAGCAGCTTAGGGGCATACTCTGGAAACACCATATATTTT. Its translation is CASSLGAYSGNTIYF. V gene TRBV13 combines with J gene TRBJ1-3; D is undetermined. This CDR3 contains 15 residues. In germline, CDR1 is PRHDT, CDR2 FYEKMQ (reference sequence). The V end lost 0 bases, the J end lost 0 bases, and 6 bases lay between the germline ends.

The chain couples TRBV27 to TRBJ2-7, with 8 bases aligning to TRBD1. In germline, CDR1 is MNHEY, CDR2 SMNVEV (reference sequence). This CDR3 contains 15 residues. Trimming removed 5 bases from V and 6 bases from J; junction bases left unmatched: 12. The CDR3: CASSTRQGPPSEQYF. In DNA, the CDR3 is TGTGCCAGCAGTACCCGACAGGGGCCCCCCTCCGAGCAGTACTTC.

In this sample, this clone is medium-sized. CDR3 in DNA: TGTGCCAGCAGCCTGGGACAGAGGACCGGGGAGCTGTTTTTT. Translated, it gives CASSLGQRTGELFF. V gene TRBV6-5 combines with J gene TRBJ2-2; 7 bases fit TRBD1. With 6 bases clipped from V and 5 bases from J, the junction kept 6 bases outside the gene matches. Germline loops: CDR1 MNHEY, CDR2 SVGAGI. There are 14 residues in the CDR3.

V usage is TRBV7-9 and J usage is TRBJ2-3; tentatively, D is TRBD1 (7 bases). This CDR3 comprises 13 residues. Trimming cost V 4 bases and J 4 bases, with 9 bases left between them. Looked up from germline, CDR1 is SEHNR and CDR2 is FQNEAQ (reference sequence). CDR3 protein: CASSSRGADTQYF. The CDR3, as DNA: TGTGCCAGCAGCTCCAGGGGGGCAGATACGCAGTATTTT.

This clone was recorded once. This chain joins TRBV27 and TRBJ2-1; D gene unclear. Germline CDR1 reads MNHEY; CDR2 reads SMNVEV (reference sequence). There are 14 residues in the CDR3. V was clipped by 0 bases and J by 5 bases, with 8 bases between them. The CDR3 DNA reads TGTGCCAGCAGTTTATCCCGGAGTGACAATGAGCAGTTCTTC. Translated, it gives CASSLSRSDNEQFF.

This chain uses TRBV2 with TRBJ2-1; maybe TRBD1 (6 bases). The CDR3 is 11 residues long. Germline V gives CDR1 SNHLY, CDR2 FYNNEI. With 7 bases removed from V and 9 bases from J, the gap between germline ends came to 10 bases. The CDR3 is CASTRGGEQFF. CDR3 DNA sequence: TGTGCCAGCACTAGAGGGGGTGAGCAGTTCTTC.

This rearrangement joins TRBV12-3 or TRBV12-4 to TRBJ2-3, with a tentative D call TRBD2 (6 bases). The CDR3 totals 12 residues. V was clipped by 3 bases and J by 9 bases, with 10 bases between them. CDR3 in amino acids: CASSFYGGTQYF. CDR3 nucleotide sequence: TGTGCCAGCAGTTTTTATGGGGGGACGCAGTATTTT.

This chain links TRBV2 with TRBJ1-5; a weak D match, TRBD1 (5 bases). The V gene lost 8 bases and the J gene lost 0 bases, with 20 bases spanning the gap. The CDR3 has 17 residues. Germline assignment: CDR1 SNHLY and CDR2 FYNNEI. CDR3 protein: CASGRRGGYGSNQPQHF. CDR3 sequence (DNA): TGTGCCAGCGGCCGGCGGGGCGGGTATGGTAGCAATCAGCCCCAGCATTTT.

The CDR3 sequence: CASSLAGVGQSPNGYTF. The CDR3 bases are TGTGCCAGCAGCTTGGCTGGGGTAGGACAGTCGCCGAATGGCTACACCTTC. The chain combines TRBV5-5 with TRBJ1-2; D is possibly TRBD1 (6 bases). V lost 0 bases, J lost 6 bases, and 21 bases lay in between. Germline CDR1 reads SGHKS; CDR2 reads YYEKEE (reference sequence). This CDR3 is 17 amino acids long. Together with reference TRBV5-5 and TRBJ1-2, the CDR3 gives the full variable domain: DAGVTQSPTHLIKTRGQQVTLRCSPISGHKSVSWYQQVLGQGPQFIFQYYEKEERGRGNFPDRFSARQFPNYSSELNVNALLLGDSALYLCASSLAGVGQSPNGYTFGSGTRLTVV.

The chain employs TRBV12-3 or TRBV12-4 and TRBJ1-5; 9 bases are a match to TRBD1. J gave up 10 bases and V 6 bases, and 7 bases lay outside the gene matches. The CDR3 is 13 amino acids. The CDR3 DNA reads TGTGCCAGCAGAAAATCACAGGGGGCCCCCCAGCATTTT. Protein sequence: CASRKSQGAPQHF.

The V and J genes are TRBV30 and TRBJ2-6, with D possibly called TRBD1 or TRBD2 (5 bases each). V lost 0 bases and J lost 2, with 8 bases in between. The CDR3 contains 15 residues. Per the germline V gene, CDR1 is GTSNPN and CDR2 is SVGIG (reference sequence). CDR3 in amino acids: CAWSVRGAGANVLTF. CDR3 DNA: TGTGCCTGGAGTGTACGAGGGGCTGGGGCCAACGTCCTGACTTTC.

Points on this clone: The sample holds other DNA sequences that translate to the same CDR3. This chain connects TRBV19 to TRBJ1-2; D gene unclear. Germline values: CDR1 LNHDA, CDR2 SQIVND (reference sequence). CDR3 size: 12 residues. Trimming removed 1 base at V and 7 bases at J, with 7 bases between. This CDR3 is CASSIGGSGYTF. As DNA, the CDR3 is TGTGCCAGTAGTATAGGAGGCAGTGGCTACACCTTC.

The gene calls are TRBV2 and TRBJ1-2; 8 nucleotides line up with TRBD1. CDR1 is SNHLY, CDR2 FYNNEI, per germline. The CDR3 runs 17 residues. V gave up 7 bases and J gave up 4 bases; unmatched junction bases: 17. The CDR3 DNA is TGTGCCAGCACCCCCCTGACCGGGACAGGAGCCTCCTATGGCTACACCTTC. This translates into CASTPLTGTGASYGYTF.